The next 18 T cell receptor beta chains were all read from a single sample in a study of pediatric ulcerative colitis. Profiled with immunoSEQ multiplex PCR; TCRdb holds only in-frame clones, not every one. The sample holds about 35,000 clones; about 81% are singletons and the top ten take 0.85% to 1.3%. One to two pinch biopsies were taken from the rectum during colonoscopy. Sequencing used gut tissue. These receptors originate from a boy aged 5-17 years with mild ulcerative colitis.

The chain joins TRBV14 to TRBJ1-1; no reliable D call. Trimming took 4 bases from V and 5 from J, leaving 11 bases between them. Looked up from germline, CDR1 is SGHDN and CDR2 is FVKESK. The CDR3 is 13 amino acids. The CDR3 loop reads CASSPRLDTEAFF. DNA for the CDR3: TGTGCCAGCAGCCCGCGACTGGATACTGAAGCTTTCTTT.

In DNA, the CDR3 is TGCGCCAGCAGCTTGCTACCCCGGACAGGACAAGAGACCCAGTACTTC. This encodes CASSLLPRTGQETQYF. V usage is TRBV5-1 and J usage is TRBJ2-5; 7 bases match TRBD1. V lost 1 base to trimming and J lost 2 bases; unmatched junction nucleotides: 8. The CDR3 consists of 16 residues. Germline V gene data show CDR1 as SGHRS and CDR2 as YFSETQ. The complete variable domain, with remaining parts taken from reference TRBV5-1 and TRBJ2-5, reads KAGVTQTPRYLIKTRGQQVTLSCSPISGHRSVSWYQQTPGQGLQFLFEYFSETQRNKGNFPGRFSGRQFSNSRSEMNVSTLELGDSALYLCASSLLPRTGQETQYFGPGTRLLVL.

The chain carries TRBV7-9 and TRBJ1-1, with a weak D call TRBD1 (5 bases). V lost 5 bases and J 3 bases, leaving 7 bases between the germline ends. This CDR3 region has 12 residues. Germline V gene sequence: CDR1 SEHNR, CDR2 FQNEAQ (reference sequence). CDR3 sequence reads: CASSTRDTEAFF. The DNA for the CDR3 is TGTGCCAGCAGCACCAGGGACACTGAAGCTTTCTTT.

V usage is TRBV5-1 and J usage is TRBJ1-1; D is perhaps TRBD1 (5 bases). Trimming took 0 bases from V and 1 from J, leaving 13 bases between them. CDR1 is SGHRS, CDR2 YFSETQ, per germline. The CDR3 totals 16 residues. The CDR3 region has the DNA TGCGCCAGCAGCTTGGAGGCAGGGAGGCCGAACACTGAAGCTTTCTTT. This translates into CASSLEAGRPNTEAFF.

Only one count was recorded for this clone. The junction shows a germline mismatch at one end, possibly a read error. The chain joins TRBV7-7 to TRBJ2-2; 7 bases are a match to TRBD2. The CDR3 covers 14 residues. Germline CDR1 reads SSHAT; CDR2 reads FNYEAQ (reference sequence). DNA of the CDR3: TGTGCTAGCAGCTTATATCGGGGGGCCGGGGAGCTGTTTTTT. It yields the protein CASSLYRGAGELFF. The entire variable domain, with the rest obtained from reference TRBV7-7 and TRBJ2-2, is as follows: GAGVSQSPRYKVTKRGQDVTLRCDPISSHATLYWYQQALGQGPEFLTYFNYEAQPDKSGLPSDRFSAERPEGSISTLTIQRTEQRDSAMYRCASSLYRGAGELFFGEGSRLTVL.

The CDR3 sequence: CAWTQGGRGLGNEQFF. CDR3 DNA sequence: TGTGCCTGGACCCAAGGGGGCAGGGGGCTAGGCAATGAGCAGTTCTTC. This chain connects TRBV30 to TRBJ2-1; 8 nucleotides align to TRBD1. Trimming took 4 bases from V and 6 from J; bases not matched to a gene: 14. Germline lookup yields CDR1 GTSNPN and CDR2 SVGIG (reference sequence). The CDR3 loop spans 16 amino acids.

This chain connects TRBV30 to TRBJ1-2, with 9 bases matching TRBD1. From germline, CDR1 is GTSNPN and CDR2 SVGIG (reference sequence). V gave up 4 bases and J gave up 6 bases; unmatched junction bases: 18. The CDR3 length is 17 residues. The CDR3 DNA reads TGTGCCTGGACGCCACTAGATTTGGGACAGGGTAGGAATGGCTACACCTTC. This gives the protein CAWTPLDLGQGRNGYTF.

The chain joins TRBV5-4 to TRBJ1-1, with TRBD1 identical over 9 bases. This CDR3 spans 15 amino acids. V lost 4 bases, J lost 1 base, and 5 bases stayed unmatched. Germline V gene data show CDR1 as SGHNT and CDR2 as YYREEE (reference sequence). The CDR3 spells CASSIGQGRNTEAFF. CDR3 nucleotides: TGTGCCAGCAGCATTGGACAGGGGAGGAACACTGAAGCTTTCTTT. Together with reference TRBV5-4 and TRBJ1-1, the CDR3 gives the full variable domain: ETGVTQSPTHLIKTRGQQVTLRCSSQSGHNTVSWYQQALGQGPQFIFQYYREEENGRGNFPPRFSGLQFPNYSSELNVNALELDDSALYLCASSIGQGRNTEAFFGQGTRLTVV.

The chain combines TRBV19 with TRBJ2-7; no clear D. V lost 6 bases and J lost 0, with 9 bases in between. From germline, CDR1 is LNHDA and CDR2 SQIVND (reference sequence). The CDR3 is 13 amino acids. CDR3 in amino acids: CASSASYSYEQYF. CDR3 sequence (DNA): TGTGCCAGTAGCGCCAGTTACTCCTACGAGCAGTACTTC. Combining the CDR3 with reference TRBV19 and TRBJ2-7 gives the whole variable domain DGGITQSPKYLFRKEGQNVTLSCEQNLNHDAMYWYRQDPGQGLRLIYYSQIVNDFQKGDIAEGYSVSREKKESFPLTVTSAQKNPTAFYLCASSASYSYEQYFGPGTRLTVT.

This clone was recorded a few times. The gene calls are TRBV5-1 and TRBJ1-2; tentative D call: TRBD1 (5 bases). V lost 5 bases to trimming and J lost 5 bases, with 16 bases between them. CDR1 SGHRS and CDR2 YFSETQ come from the germline V gene. The CDR3 totals 14 residues. In DNA form, the CDR3 reads TGCGCCAGCAGTCCGGATGGGACCATGTATGGCTACACCTTC. The encoded protein is CASSPDGTMYGYTF.

This chain uses TRBV5-1 with TRBJ1-4; a weak D match, TRBD1 (6 bases). Germline-derived CDR1 and CDR2 are SGHRS and YFSETQ. V lost 3 bases, J lost 8 bases, and 17 bases lay in between. The CDR3 is 15 residues long. The CDR3 coding sequence is TGCGCCAGCAGCTGGTCCGGGACATCTGAGGAAAAACTGTTTTTT. Its translation: CASSWSGTSEEKLFF.

The rearrangement links TRBV11-2 to TRBJ2-5; tentative D call: TRBD2 (6 bases). The CDR3 totals 14 residues. The ends were cut back, 5 bases at V and 5 bases at J, with 15 bases in the middle. CDR1 SGHAT and CDR2 FQNNGV come from the germline V gene. CDR3 nucleotides: TGTGCCAGCAGCCCCGTCCGGGGGTACGAGACCCAGTACTTC. It codes for CASSPVRGYETQYF.

The J gene is TRBJ1-2, the V gene TRBV11-2, with TRBD1 identical over 7 bases. The J segment lost 3 bases and the V segment lost 1 base, leaving 5 bases of the junction unmatched. From germline, CDR1 is SGHAT and CDR2 FQNNGV. This CDR3 comprises 15 residues. The CDR3 coding sequence is TGTGCCAGCAGCTTAGGAGGAGGGGGCGACTATGGCTACACCTTC. Translated, it gives CASSLGGGGDYGYTF.

The chain employs TRBV28 and TRBJ2-7, with D possibly TRBD2 on 7 matching bases. V dropped 7 bases and J dropped 4 bases, with 17 bases sitting between them. Germline lookup yields CDR1 MDHEN and CDR2 SYDVKM. The CDR3 is made up of 14 amino acids. As DNA, the CDR3 is TGTGCCAGCACCCTGGGGGGGGGCGGATACGAGCAGTACTTC. Protein sequence: CASTLGGGGYEQYF.

The chain uses TRBV7-2 and TRBJ2-2; D is unresolved. V was pared by 1 base and J by 8 bases, with 8 bases between. This CDR3 is 13 amino acids long. Germline loops: CDR1 SGHTA, CDR2 FQGNSA. The CDR3 loop is CASSLGIWGELFF. The CDR3 bases are TGTGCCAGCAGCTTAGGCATTTGGGGGGAGCTGTTTTTT.

The rearrangement joins TRBV7-2 to TRBJ2-5; TRBD2 is a possible D gene (6 bases). V was clipped by 2 bases and J by 4 bases, with 11 bases between them. This CDR3 comprises 14 residues. Per germline, CDR1 SGHTA and CDR2 FQGNSA. DNA for the CDR3: TGTGCCAGCAGCTTAACTAGCTGGGGAGAGACCCAGTACTTC. It codes for CASSLTSWGETQYF.

The chain carries TRBV19 and TRBJ1-5; 7 bases are shared with TRBD1. The germline V gene has CDR1 LNHDA and CDR2 SQIVND (reference sequence). Trimming cost V 1 base and J 6 bases; bases outside gene matches: 12. The CDR3 runs 17 residues. This CDR3 reads CASSIVMSGQQSQPQHF. The CDR3 DNA follows: TGTGCCAGTAGTATAGTAATGTCGGGACAGCAAAGTCAGCCCCAGCATTTT.

This chain links TRBV9 with TRBJ1-1, with D unclear. This CDR3 is 15 amino acids long. Germline lookup yields CDR1 SGDLS and CDR2 YYNGEE. Trimming pared 4 bases from V and 1 base from J, leaving 14 bases between. The CDR3 reads CASSPAGKRNTEAFF. CDR3 DNA: TGTGCCAGCAGCCCCGCAGGAAAGAGGAACACTGAAGCTTTCTTT.